This T cell receptor beta chain is drawn from a study of cytotoxic CD8 clonotypes in ibrutinib-treated CLL. Study in general: After median roughly 68 months, roughly 15 stayed in remission, some twelve progressed; responses roughly 25 partial, 2 complete. Across samples, productive templates numbered 255,043 and productive rearrangements reached 75,000 to 100,000 on average.

TCRdb's table, derived via immunoSEQ multiplex PCR, lists solely in-frame clones and lacks some. The sample has around 250,000 clones; roughly 74% are singletons. Study-wide results and caveats: Treatment saw public clonotypes, which were uncommon, either contract or stay stable. Clonality climbed at ibrutinib response, then dropped toward baseline at progression.

CDR3 length: 11 residues. Germline CDR1 DFQATT, CDR2 SNEGSKA (reference sequence). The V end was cut by 2 bases, the J end by 2 bases, with 4 bases between. Regarding this clone: The antigen is unknown. Other nucleotide sequences from this sample produce the same CDR3.

The TCR was taken from a human donor with chronic lymphocytic leukemia. This sequence joins TRBV20-1 and TRBJ2-7; D not certain. Sequenced material: PBMCs, taken after 24 months of ibrutinib treatment. In DNA, the CDR3 is TGCAGTGCTAGATCTACCTACGAGCAGTACTTC. Amino acid sequence: CSARSTYEQYF.